Below are 9 T cell receptor beta chains sequenced from a single sample in a study of blood T cell repertoires in COVID-19. TCRdb keeps only in-frame clones here, not all; method: immunoSEQ multiplex PCR. The data contain 9,500 or so clones, around 89% of them singletons. Sample: peripheral blood. These TCRs come from a human donor in a cohort sampled during active COVID-19.

The chain's CDR3 is CASSQDEAGKAGELFF. In DNA form, the CDR3 reads TGTGCCAGCAGCCAAGATGAGGCAGGGAAGGCCGGGGAGCTGTTTTTT. The chain is built from TRBV4-2 and TRBJ2-2; weak D call: TRBD1 (5 bases). There are 16 residues in the CDR3. Trimming left V 0 bases short and J 6 bases short, with 14 bases between. Germline CDR1 and CDR2: LGHNA and YNFKEQ.

This chain uses TRBV7-9 with TRBJ2-3; 11 nucleotides align to TRBD2. Unmatched junction bases numbered 10, after V lost 2 bases and J lost 0 bases. Germline V gene lookup returns CDR1 SEHNR and CDR2 FQNEAQ (reference sequence). The CDR3 covers 19 residues. As DNA, the CDR3 is TGTGCCAGCAGCTTACTGGGTAGCGGGGGGGCCAATAGCACAGATACGCAGTATTTT. As protein: CASSLLGSGGANSTDTQYF.

The V call is TRBV5-6, the J call TRBJ2-1; the match to TRBD2 covers 8 bases. The J segment lost 6 bases and the V segment lost 4 bases, leaving 9 bases of the junction unmatched. CDR3 length: 15 amino acids. Germline CDR1 SGHDT, CDR2 YYEEEE. The CDR3 reads CASSLAGGRRNEQFF. DNA of the CDR3: TGTGCCAGCAGCCTTGCGGGGGGCCGACGCAATGAGCAGTTCTTC.

The chain combines TRBV18 with TRBJ2-5, with D perhaps TRBD1 (5 bases). The CDR3 is 15 residues long. Trimming removed 5 bases at V and 4 bases at J, with 17 bases between. Germline V gene sequence: CDR1 KGHSH, CDR2 LQKENI. The CDR3 protein is CASSSDSLPGETQYF. The CDR3 DNA is TGTGCCAGCTCATCCGACAGTCTTCCGGGAGAGACCCAGTACTTC.

The J gene is TRBJ2-7, the V gene TRBV5-6; possible D gene TRBD1, 5 bases. Germline V CDR1 and CDR2: SGHDT, YYEEEE. The CDR3 length is 13 residues. Trimming shortened V by 0 bases and J by 6 bases, and 10 bases separated the two germline ends. The CDR3 protein is CASSLVREGEQYF. DNA for the CDR3: TGTGCCAGCAGCTTGGTCAGGGAAGGCGAGCAGTACTTC.

This chain connects TRBV19 to TRBJ1-2, with D uncertain. This CDR3 region has 12 residues. Germline CDR1 and CDR2: LNHDA and SQIVND (reference sequence). The V end was cut by 3 bases, the J end by 8 bases, with 10 bases between. The DNA of the CDR3 is TGTGCCAGTAGTATCTCCGGAGAGGGCTACACCTTC. Encoded protein: CASSISGEGYTF.

The gene calls are TRBV27 and TRBJ2-3, with D perhaps TRBD2 (7 bases). Germline CDR1 reads MNHEY; CDR2 reads SMNVEV (reference sequence). The CDR3 covers 13 residues. The V gene lost 6 bases and the J gene lost 7 bases, with 14 bases spanning the gap. CDR3 bases: TGTGCCAGCAGGTGGGGGGGCGGGAATACGCAGTATTTT. Translating it yields CASRWGGGNTQYF.

This rearrangement joins TRBV4-2 to TRBJ1-3; D is unresolved. The germline CDR1 and CDR2 sequences are LGHNA and YNFKEQ. This CDR3 is built from 16 residues. The germline V and J ends were trimmed by 0 bases and 2 bases, with 11 bases remaining between them. In nucleotides, the CDR3 is TGTGCCAGCAGCCAAGATAACCGACGGGCTGGAAACACCATATATTTT. It yields the protein CASSQDNRRAGNTIYF.

The chain recombines TRBV10-3 with TRBJ1-2; D is uncertain. Germline CDR1 and CDR2: ENHRY and SYGVKD. The V and J ends lost 5 bases and 5 bases respectively, with 9 bases between them. There are 12 residues in the CDR3. CDR3 nucleotide sequence: TGTGCCATCAGTACTACATCTTATGGCTACACCTTC. Translated, it gives CAISTTSYGYTF.